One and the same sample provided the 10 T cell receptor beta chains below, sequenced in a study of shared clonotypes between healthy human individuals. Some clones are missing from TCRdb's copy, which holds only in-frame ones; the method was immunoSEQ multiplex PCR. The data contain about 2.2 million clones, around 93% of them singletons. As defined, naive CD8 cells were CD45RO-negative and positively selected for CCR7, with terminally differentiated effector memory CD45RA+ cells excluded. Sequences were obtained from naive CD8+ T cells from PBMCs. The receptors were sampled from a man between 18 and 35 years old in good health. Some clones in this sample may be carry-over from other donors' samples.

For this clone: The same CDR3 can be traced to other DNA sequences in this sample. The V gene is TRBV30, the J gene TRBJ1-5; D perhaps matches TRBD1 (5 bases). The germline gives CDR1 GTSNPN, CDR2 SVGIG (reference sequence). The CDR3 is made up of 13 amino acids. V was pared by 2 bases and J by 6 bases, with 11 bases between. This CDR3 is CAWSLGVAQPQHF. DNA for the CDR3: TGTGCCTGGAGTTTGGGGGTGGCTCAGCCCCAGCATTTT.

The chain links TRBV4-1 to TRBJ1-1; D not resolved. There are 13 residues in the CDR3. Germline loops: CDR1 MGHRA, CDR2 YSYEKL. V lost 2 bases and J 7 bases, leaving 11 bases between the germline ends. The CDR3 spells CASSQPRHFEAFF. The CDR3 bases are TGCGCCAGCAGCCAACCCCGACACTTTGAAGCTTTCTTT.

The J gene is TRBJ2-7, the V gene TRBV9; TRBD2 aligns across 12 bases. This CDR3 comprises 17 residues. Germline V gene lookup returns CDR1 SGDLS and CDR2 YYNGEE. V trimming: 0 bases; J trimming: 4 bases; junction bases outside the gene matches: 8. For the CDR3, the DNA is TGTGCCAGCAGCGTAGGAGAGACTAGCGGGAGAACTTACGAGCAGTACTTC. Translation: CASSVGETSGRTYEQYF.

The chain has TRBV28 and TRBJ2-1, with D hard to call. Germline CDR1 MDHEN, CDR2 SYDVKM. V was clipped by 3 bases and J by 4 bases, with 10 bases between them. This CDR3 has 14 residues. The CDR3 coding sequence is TGTGCCAGCAGTTTTTTGACTGTATACAATGAGCAGTTCTTC. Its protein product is CASSFLTVYNEQFF.

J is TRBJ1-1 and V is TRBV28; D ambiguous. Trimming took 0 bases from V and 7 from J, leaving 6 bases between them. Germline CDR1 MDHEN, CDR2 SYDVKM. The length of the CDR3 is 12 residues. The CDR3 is CASSLWVNEAFF. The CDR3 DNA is TGTGCCAGCAGTTTATGGGTAAATGAAGCTTTCTTT.

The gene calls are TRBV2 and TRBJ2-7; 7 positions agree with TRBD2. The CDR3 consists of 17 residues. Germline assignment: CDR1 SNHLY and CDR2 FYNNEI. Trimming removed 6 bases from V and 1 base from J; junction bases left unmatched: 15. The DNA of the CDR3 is TGTGCCAGCAGGGGAGCCTGGGCTAGCGGAAATTCCTACGAGCAGTACTTC. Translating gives CASRGAWASGNSYEQYF.

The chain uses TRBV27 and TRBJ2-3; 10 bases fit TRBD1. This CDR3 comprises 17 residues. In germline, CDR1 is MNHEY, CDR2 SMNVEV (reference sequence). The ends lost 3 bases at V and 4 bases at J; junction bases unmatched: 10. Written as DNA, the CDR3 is TGTGCCAGCAGTTTTCCCCCGGGGACAGGGGTAGCAGATACGCAGTATTTT. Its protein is CASSFPPGTGVADTQYF.

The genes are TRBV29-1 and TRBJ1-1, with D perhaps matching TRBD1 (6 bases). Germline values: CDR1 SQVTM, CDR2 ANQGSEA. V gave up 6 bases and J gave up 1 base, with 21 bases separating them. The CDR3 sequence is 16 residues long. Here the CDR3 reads CSVPPRGQLSNTEAFF. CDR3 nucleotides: TGCAGCGTGCCGCCCAGGGGACAACTTTCGAACACTGAAGCTTTCTTT.

This CDR3 reads CASSITPAHSGANVLTF. The CDR3 coding sequence is TGTGCCAGTAGTATAACCCCAGCCCACTCTGGGGCCAACGTCCTGACTTTC. The chain joins TRBV19 to TRBJ2-6; D is unclear. The V gene's germline CDR1 is LNHDA and CDR2 SQIVND (reference sequence). The length of the CDR3 is 17 residues. V was clipped by 2 bases and J by 0 bases, with 11 bases between them.

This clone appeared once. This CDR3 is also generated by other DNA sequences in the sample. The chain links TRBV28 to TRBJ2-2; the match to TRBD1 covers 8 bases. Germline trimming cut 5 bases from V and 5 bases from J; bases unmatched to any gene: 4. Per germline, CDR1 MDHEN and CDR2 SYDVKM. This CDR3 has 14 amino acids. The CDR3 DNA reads TGTGCCAGCAGTCTGACAGGGGCAACCGGGGAGCTGTTTTTT. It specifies CASSLTGATGELFF. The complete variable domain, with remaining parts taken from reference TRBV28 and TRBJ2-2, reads DVKVTQSSRYLVKRTGEKVFLECVQDMDHENMFWYRQDPGLGLRLIYFSYDVKMKEKGDIPEGYSVSREKKERFSLILESASTNQTSMYLCASSLTGATGELFFGEGSRLTVL.